The clone carrying this T cell receptor (beta chain) was counted a few times. The data were obtained in a study of early T cells in non-severe SARS-CoV-2 infection. Study overall: The input, bulk RNA from unsorted whole blood, was sequenced, and chains were unpaired.

Unique molecular identifiers were affixed to single, distinct cDNA molecules. In TCRdb, the 5' RACE reads were re-called with MiXCR into one record per CDR3 protein. The sample has tens of thousands of distinct CDR3 sequences, 14% to 15% seen once. V was clipped by 2 bases and J by 5 bases; unmatched bases: 10. CDR1 is LGHNA, CDR2 YSLEER, per germline. The CDR3 contains 18 residues. The chain combines TRBV4-3 with TRBJ2-4; 12 nucleotides align to TRBD1. The TCR sequence derives from an adult who was a healthcare worker with PCR-confirmed SARS-CoV-2 infection or an uninfected control (not recorded which). Input material: whole blood. The CDR3 region has the DNA TGCGCCAGCAGCCAATTCCATCCGGGACAGGGGGCTGAAAACATTCAGTACTTC. Translation: CASSQFHPGQGAENIQYF.